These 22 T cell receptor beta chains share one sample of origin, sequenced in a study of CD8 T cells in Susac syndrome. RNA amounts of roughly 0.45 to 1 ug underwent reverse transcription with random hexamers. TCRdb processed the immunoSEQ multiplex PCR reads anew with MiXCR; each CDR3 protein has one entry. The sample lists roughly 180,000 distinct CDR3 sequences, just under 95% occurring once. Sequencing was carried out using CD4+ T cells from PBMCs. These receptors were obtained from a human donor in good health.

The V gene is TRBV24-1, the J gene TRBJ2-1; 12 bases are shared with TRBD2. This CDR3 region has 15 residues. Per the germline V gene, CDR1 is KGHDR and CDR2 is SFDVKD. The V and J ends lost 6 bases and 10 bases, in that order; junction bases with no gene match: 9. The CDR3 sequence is CATSTWTSGNVEQFF. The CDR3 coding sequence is TGTGCCACCAGTACCTGGACTAGCGGGAACGTCGAGCAGTTCTTC.

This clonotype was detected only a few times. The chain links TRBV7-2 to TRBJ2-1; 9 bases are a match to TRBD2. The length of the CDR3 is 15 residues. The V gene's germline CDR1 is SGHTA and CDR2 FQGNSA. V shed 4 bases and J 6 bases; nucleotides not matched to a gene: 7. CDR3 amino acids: CASSSIAGVFNEQFF. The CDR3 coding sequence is TGTGCCAGCAGCTCGATAGCGGGAGTCTTCAATGAGCAGTTCTTC. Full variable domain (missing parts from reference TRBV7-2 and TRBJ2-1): GAGVSQSPSNKVTEKGKDVELRCDPISGHTALYWYRQSLGQGLEFLIYFQGNSAPDKSGLPSDRFSAERTGGSVSTLTIQRTQQEDSAVYLCASSSIAGVFNEQFFGPGTRLTVL.

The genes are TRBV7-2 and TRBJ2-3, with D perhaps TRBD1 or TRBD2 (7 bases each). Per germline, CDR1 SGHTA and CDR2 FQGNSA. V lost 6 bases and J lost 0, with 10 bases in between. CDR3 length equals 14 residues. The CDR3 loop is CASRAGQSTDTQYF. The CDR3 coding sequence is TGTGCCAGCAGAGCGGGACAGAGCACAGATACGCAGTATTTT. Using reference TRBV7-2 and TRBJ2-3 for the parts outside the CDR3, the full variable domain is GAGVSQSPSNKVTEKGKDVELRCDPISGHTALYWYRQSLGQGLEFLIYFQGNSAPDKSGLPSDRFSAERTGGSVSTLTIQRTQQEDSAVYLCASRAGQSTDTQYFGPGTRLTVL.

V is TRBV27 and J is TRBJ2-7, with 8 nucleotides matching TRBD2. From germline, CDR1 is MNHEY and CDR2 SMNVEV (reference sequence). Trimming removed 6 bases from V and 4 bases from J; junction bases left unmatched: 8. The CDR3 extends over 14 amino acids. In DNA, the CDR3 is TGTGCCAGCAGCAGTGGACAGCGGGGGTACGAGCAGTACTTC. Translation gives CASSSGQRGYEQYF.

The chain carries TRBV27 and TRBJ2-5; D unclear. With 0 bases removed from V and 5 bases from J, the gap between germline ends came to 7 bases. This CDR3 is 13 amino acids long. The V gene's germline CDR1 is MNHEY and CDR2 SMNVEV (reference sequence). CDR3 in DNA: TGTGCCAGCAGTTTATCGTACGTGGAGACCCAGTACTTC. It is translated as CASSLSYVETQYF.

The CDR3 DNA is TGTGCCAGCAGCCAGGAAGGGGAATCCTACGAGCAGTACTTC. Translation: CASSQEGESYEQYF. The V call is TRBV6-1, the J call TRBJ2-7; a possible D gene is TRBD1 (5 bases). Trimming left V 6 bases short and J 1 base short, with 13 bases between. The germline V gene has CDR1 MNHNS and CDR2 SASEGT. The CDR3 runs to 14 residues.

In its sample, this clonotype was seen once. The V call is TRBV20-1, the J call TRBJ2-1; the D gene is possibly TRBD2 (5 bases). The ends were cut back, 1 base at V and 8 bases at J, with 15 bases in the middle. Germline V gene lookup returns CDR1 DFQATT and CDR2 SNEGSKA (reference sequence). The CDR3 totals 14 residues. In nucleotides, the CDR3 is TGCAGTGCTAGAGGTAGGACTTCAGGCTATGAGCAGTTCTTC. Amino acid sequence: CSARGRTSGYEQFF.

The CDR3 nucleotides are TGTGCCAGCAACAGACGGGGTAGGAGTCATGAGCAGTTCTTC. Protein: CASNRRGRSHEQFF. The chain carries TRBV6-6 and TRBJ2-1, with a possible D match to TRBD2 (5 bases). CDR1 and CDR2 (germline): MNHNY, SVGAGI (reference sequence). The CDR3 length is 14 residues. The ends were cut back, 7 bases at V and 8 bases at J, with 18 bases in the middle.

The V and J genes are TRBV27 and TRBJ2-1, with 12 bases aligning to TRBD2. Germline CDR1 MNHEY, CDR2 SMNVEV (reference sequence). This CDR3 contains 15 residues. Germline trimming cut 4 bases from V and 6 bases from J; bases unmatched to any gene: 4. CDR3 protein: CASSSSSGRGNEQFF. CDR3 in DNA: TGTGCCAGCAGTTCGTCTAGCGGGAGGGGCAATGAGCAGTTCTTC.

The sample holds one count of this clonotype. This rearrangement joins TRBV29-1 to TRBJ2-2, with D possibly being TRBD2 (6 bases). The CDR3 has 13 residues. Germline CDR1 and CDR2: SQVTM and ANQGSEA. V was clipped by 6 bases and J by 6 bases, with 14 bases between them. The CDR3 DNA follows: TGCAGCGTCTCTACCCTAGCGTCCGGGGAGCTGTTTTTT. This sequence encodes CSVSTLASGELFF.

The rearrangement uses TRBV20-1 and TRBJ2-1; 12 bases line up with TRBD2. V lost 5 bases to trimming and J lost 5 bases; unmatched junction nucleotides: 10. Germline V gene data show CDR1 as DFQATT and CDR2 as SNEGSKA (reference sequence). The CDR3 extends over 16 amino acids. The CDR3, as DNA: TGCAGTGCTCGCGGGACTAGCGGGCGAGCCAACAATGAGCAGTTCTTC. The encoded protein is CSARGTSGRANNEQFF.

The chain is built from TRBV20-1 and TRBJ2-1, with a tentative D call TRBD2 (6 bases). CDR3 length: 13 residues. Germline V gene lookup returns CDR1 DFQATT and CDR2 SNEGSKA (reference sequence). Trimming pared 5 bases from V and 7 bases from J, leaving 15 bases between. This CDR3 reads CSAPGPGGNEQFF. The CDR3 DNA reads TGCAGTGCTCCCGGACCTGGGGGGAATGAGCAGTTCTTC.

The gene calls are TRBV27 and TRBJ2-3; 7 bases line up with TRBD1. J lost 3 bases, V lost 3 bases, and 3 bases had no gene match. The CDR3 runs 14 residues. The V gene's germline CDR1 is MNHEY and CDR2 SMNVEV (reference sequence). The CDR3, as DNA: TGTGCCAGCAGTTTCCGGGACAGAACAGATACGCAGTATTTT. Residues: CASSFRDRTDTQYF.

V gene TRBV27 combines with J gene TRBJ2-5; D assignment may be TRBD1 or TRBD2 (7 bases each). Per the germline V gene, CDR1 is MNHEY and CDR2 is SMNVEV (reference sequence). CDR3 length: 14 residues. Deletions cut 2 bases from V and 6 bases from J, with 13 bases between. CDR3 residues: CASSLDREGQTQYF. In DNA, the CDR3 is TGTGCCAGCAGTTTAGACAGGGAGGGGCAGACCCAGTACTTC.

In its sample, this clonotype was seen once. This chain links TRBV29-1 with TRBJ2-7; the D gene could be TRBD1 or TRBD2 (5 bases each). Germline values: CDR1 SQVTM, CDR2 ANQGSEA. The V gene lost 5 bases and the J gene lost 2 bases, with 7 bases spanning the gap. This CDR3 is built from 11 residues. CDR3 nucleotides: TGCAGCGTTAGGGACGCCTACGAGCAGTACTTC. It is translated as CSVRDAYEQYF.

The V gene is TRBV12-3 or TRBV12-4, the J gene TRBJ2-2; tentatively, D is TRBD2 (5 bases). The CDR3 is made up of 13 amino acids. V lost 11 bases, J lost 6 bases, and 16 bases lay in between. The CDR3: CAATRSRPGELFF. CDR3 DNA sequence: TGTGCCGCCACTAGATCCCGCCCCGGGGAGCTGTTTTTT.

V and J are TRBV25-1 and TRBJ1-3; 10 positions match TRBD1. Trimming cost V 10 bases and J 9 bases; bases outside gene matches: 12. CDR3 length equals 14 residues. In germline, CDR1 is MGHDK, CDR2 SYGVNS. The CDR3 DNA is TGTGCCACCCCCAGACAGGGGGCGCGGTTCACCATATATTTT. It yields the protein CATPRQGARFTIYF.

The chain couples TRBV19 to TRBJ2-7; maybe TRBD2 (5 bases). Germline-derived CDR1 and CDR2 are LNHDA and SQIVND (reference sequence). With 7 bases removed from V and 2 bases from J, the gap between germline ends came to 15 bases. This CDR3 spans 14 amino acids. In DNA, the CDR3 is TGTGCCAGTAATCAGGCAGGAGGTACCTACGAGCAGTACTTC. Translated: CASNQAGGTYEQYF.

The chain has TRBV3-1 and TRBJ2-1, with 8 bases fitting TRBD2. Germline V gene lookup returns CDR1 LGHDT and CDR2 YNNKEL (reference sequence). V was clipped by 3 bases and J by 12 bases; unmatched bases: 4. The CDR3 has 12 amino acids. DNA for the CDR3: TGTGCCAGCAGCCACCGGACTAGCTTGCAGTTCTTC. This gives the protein CASSHRTSLQFF.

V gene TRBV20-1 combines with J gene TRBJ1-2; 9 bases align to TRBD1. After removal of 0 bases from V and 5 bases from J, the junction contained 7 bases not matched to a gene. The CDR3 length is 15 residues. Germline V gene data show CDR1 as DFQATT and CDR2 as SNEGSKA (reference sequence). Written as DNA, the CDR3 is TGCAGTGCTAGAGATACCAGGGACAGGGCTTATGGCTACACCTTC. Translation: CSARDTRDRAYGYTF.

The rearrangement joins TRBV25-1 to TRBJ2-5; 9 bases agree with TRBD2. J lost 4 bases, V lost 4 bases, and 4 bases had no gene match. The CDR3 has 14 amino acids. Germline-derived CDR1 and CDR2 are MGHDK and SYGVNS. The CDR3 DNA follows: TGTGCCAGCAGTGCAGCGGGAGGCGGAGAGACCCAGTACTTC. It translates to CASSAAGGGETQYF. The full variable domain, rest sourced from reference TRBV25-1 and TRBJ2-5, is EADIYQTPRYLVIGTGKKITLECSQTMGHDKMYWYQQDPGMELHLIHYSYGVNSTEKGDLSSESTVSRIRTEHFPLTLESARPSHTSQYLCASSAAGGGETQYFGPGTRLLVL.

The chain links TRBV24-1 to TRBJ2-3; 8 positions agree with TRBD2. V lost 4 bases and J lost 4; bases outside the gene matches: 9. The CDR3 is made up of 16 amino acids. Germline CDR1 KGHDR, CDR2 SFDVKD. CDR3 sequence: CATSDPQPGGADTQYF. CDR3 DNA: TGTGCCACCAGTGACCCCCAACCGGGAGGGGCAGATACGCAGTATTTT.